The 28 T cell receptor beta chains given below trace back to one sample, sequenced in a study of identical twins. TCRdb analysed the 5' RACE reads with MiXCR anew, one entry per CDR3 protein. The table lists fewer than 650,000 distinct CDR3 sequences, roughly 9.9% of them singletons. The data also belong to a second study, concerning yellow fever vaccine responses in identical twins.

The specimen was PBMCs. These receptors originate from a woman aged 18-29 years in good health.

The table lists this clonotype with a few counts. The DNA of the CDR3 is TGCAGCTCTGGGACAGGCACCGGGGAGCTGTTTTTT. Residues: CSSGTGTGELFF. This rearrangement joins TRBV29-1 to TRBJ2-2; TRBD1 agrees at 8 bases. The junction had 3 bases not matched to a gene; V was cut back by 8 bases and J by 4 bases. The germline gives CDR1 SQVTM, CDR2 ANQGSEA. The CDR3 has 12 residues.

This clonotype was seen ten or more times. The rearrangement joins TRBV5-1 to TRBJ2-7; D unresolved. This CDR3 is built from 13 residues. Per the germline V gene, CDR1 is SGHRS and CDR2 is YFSETQ. V was clipped by 2 bases and J by 1 base, with 7 bases between them. CDR3 residues: CASSFQESYEQYF. The CDR3 DNA is TGCGCCAGCAGCTTTCAGGAGTCCTACGAGCAGTACTTC.

This clonotype appeared a few times. The V call is TRBV12-3 or TRBV12-4, the J call TRBJ2-5; perhaps TRBD2 as D (6 bases). V was clipped by 6 bases and J by 3 bases, with 17 bases between them. This CDR3 is 15 amino acids long. This CDR3 reads CASSHGEDWKETQYF. In DNA, the CDR3 is TGTGCCAGCAGCCACGGGGAGGATTGGAAAGAGACCCAGTACTTC.

This clonotype was observed at least ten times. The rearrangement links TRBV20-1 to TRBJ2-7; 7 bases are a match to TRBD1. The V gene's germline CDR1 is DFQATT and CDR2 SNEGSKA (reference sequence). The CDR3 contains 14 residues. The CDR3 region has the DNA TGCACCCACCAGCCCCCGGGACAGTGGGACGAGCAGTACTTC. Amino acid sequence: CTHQPPGQWDEQYF.

In its sample, this clonotype was seen many times. This chain joins TRBV6-4 and TRBJ2-2; D is perhaps TRBD1 or TRBD2 (6 bases each). The CDR3 runs 14 residues. Trimming pared 4 bases from V and 3 bases from J, leaving 9 bases between. Germline V gene sequence: CDR1 MRHNA, CDR2 SNTAGT. CDR3 sequence reads: CASSVGGDTGELFF. The DNA for the CDR3 is TGTGCCAGCAGTGTCGGGGGCGACACCGGGGAGCTGTTTTTT.

This clonotype was detected a few times. The J gene is TRBJ2-7, the V gene TRBV6-5; no reliable D call. This CDR3 has 14 amino acids. Deletions cut 0 bases from V and 3 bases from J, with 9 bases between. Per germline, CDR1 MNHEY and CDR2 SVGAGI. CDR3 bases: TGTGCCAGCAGTTACTCGGTTACAATCTACGAGCAGTACTTC. Amino acids: CASSYSVTIYEQYF.

In this sample, this clonotype turned up many times. The J gene is TRBJ2-7, the V gene TRBV3-1, with a possible D match to TRBD1 (6 bases). V lost 0 bases to trimming and J lost 5 bases, with 11 bases between them. The CDR3 loop spans 14 amino acids. CDR1 and CDR2 from the germline V gene are LGHDT and YNNKEL (reference sequence). DNA for the CDR3: TGTGCCAGCAGCCAAGAGGCAGGGGCAGACGAGCAGTACTTC. Protein sequence: CASSQEAGADEQYF.

This sequence joins TRBV28 and TRBJ2-3, with TRBD2 matching 7 bases. Germline V CDR1 and CDR2: MDHEN, SYDVKM. The CDR3 loop spans 14 amino acids. V was pared by 7 bases and J by 6 bases, with 10 bases of the junction left unmatched. CDR3 in DNA: TGTGCCAGCACCGGGGGAGGGACTAAGGATACGCAGTATTTT. Residues: CASTGGGTKDTQYF.

This clonotype has just a few counts. This sequence joins TRBV18 and TRBJ2-1; D is unclear. The CDR3 is 12 amino acids. V lost 2 bases and J 13 bases, leaving 12 bases between the germline ends. The germline V gene has CDR1 KGHSH and CDR2 LQKENI. In DNA, the CDR3 is TGTGCCAGCTCACCAGACTCACTCGACCAGTTCTTC. Protein: CASSPDSLDQFF.

A few counts support this clonotype. The J gene is TRBJ2-3, the V gene TRBV20-1; 9 bases agree with TRBD2. The J segment lost 1 base and the V segment lost 5 bases, leaving 4 bases of the junction unmatched. Germline V gives CDR1 DFQATT, CDR2 SNEGSKA (reference sequence). The CDR3 covers 14 residues. The CDR3 coding sequence is TGCAGTGCTCCGCGCGGGGGGGGCACAGATACGCAGTATTTT. Encoded protein: CSAPRGGGTDTQYF.

The gene calls are TRBV20-1 and TRBJ2-7; 11 positions agree with TRBD1. The J segment lost 6 bases and the V segment lost 6 bases, leaving 10 bases of the junction unmatched. CDR1 is DFQATT, CDR2 SNEGSKA, per germline (reference sequence). The CDR3 loop spans 14 amino acids. As DNA, the CDR3 is TGCAGTGCCATAAGTCCCGGGACAGGGGGCGAGCAGTACTTC. Its translation: CSAISPGTGGEQYF.

In its sample, this clonotype was seen many times. This sequence joins TRBV29-1 and TRBJ1-2; 9 bases map to TRBD1. CDR3 length: 13 amino acids. Trimming cost V 2 bases and J 4 bases; bases outside gene matches: 2. The germline V gene has CDR1 SQVTM and CDR2 ANQGSEA. The CDR3 region has the DNA TGCAGCGTTGAACCGGGACAGGGCTATGGCTACACCTTC. Translating it yields CSVEPGQGYGYTF.

This chain uses TRBV28 with TRBJ2-1, with 10 bases identical to TRBD1. Trimming cost V 6 bases and J 1 base; bases outside gene matches: 3. Germline CDR1 and CDR2: MDHEN and SYDVKM. The CDR3 spans 15 residues. In nucleotides, the CDR3 is TGTGCCAGCAGACTGGGACAGGGGTCCTACAATGAGCAGTTCTTC. Translation gives CASRLGQGSYNEQFF.

The chain employs TRBV20-1 and TRBJ2-5; D uncertain. This CDR3 is built from 11 residues. The V gene lost 4 bases and the J gene lost 5 bases, with 8 bases spanning the gap. CDR1 DFQATT and CDR2 SNEGSKA come from the germline V gene (reference sequence). CDR3 residues: CSAKHTETQYF. As DNA, the CDR3 is TGCAGTGCTAAACATACCGAGACCCAGTACTTC.

This clonotype was seen only a few times. This chain joins TRBV3-1 and TRBJ2-5; 11 bases are shared with TRBD2. The CDR3 sequence is 21 residues long. Per germline, CDR1 LGHDT and CDR2 YNNKEL (reference sequence). The J segment lost 5 bases and the V segment lost 2 bases, leaving 22 bases of the junction unmatched. The DNA of the CDR3 is TGTGCCAGCAGCCAATACACCGGGACTAGCGGAAGCTTCCCCTTTAGGGAGACCCAGTACTTC. Translation gives CASSQYTGTSGSFPFRETQYF.

At least ten counts were recorded for this clonotype. The J gene is TRBJ1-4, the V gene TRBV11-2; 10 nucleotides match TRBD1. The CDR3 is 15 amino acids. The V gene's germline CDR1 is SGHAT and CDR2 FQNNGV. Losses at the gene ends were 4 bases for V and 7 bases for J; bases not matched to a gene: 6. CDR3 coding DNA: TGTGCCAGCAGCTGGGGGACAGGGGTGGGTGAAAAACTGTTTTTT. Residues: CASSWGTGVGEKLFF.

V gene TRBV11-2 combines with J gene TRBJ2-2; the D gene is possibly TRBD2 (6 bases). From germline, CDR1 is SGHAT and CDR2 FQNNGV. CDR3 length: 18 residues. The V end lost 1 base, the J end lost 1 base, and 16 bases lay between the germline ends. CDR3 sequence: CASSLGRLVPRNTGELFF. Written as DNA, the CDR3 is TGTGCCAGCAGCTTAGGGAGACTAGTCCCTCGGAACACCGGGGAGCTGTTTTTT.

This clonotype showed up just a few times. This chain joins TRBV6-1 and TRBJ2-1, with D perhaps TRBD1 (6 bases). Trimming stripped 5 bases from V and 1 base from J, with 9 bases between. The CDR3 has 14 residues. CDR1 and CDR2 (germline): MNHNS, SASEGT. The CDR3 protein is CASSMDRSYNEQFF. The CDR3 DNA follows: TGTGCCAGCAGTATGGACAGATCCTACAATGAGCAGTTCTTC.

The rearrangement joins TRBV29-1 to TRBJ2-2, with D possibly called TRBD1 or TRBD2 (5 bases each). Per germline, CDR1 SQVTM and CDR2 ANQGSEA. V was cut by 3 bases and J by 3 bases, with 8 bases left in between. The CDR3 sequence is 13 residues long. The CDR3 DNA sequence: TGCAGCGTTGATGAGGGGCACACCGGGGAGCTGTTTTTT. Protein sequence: CSVDEGHTGELFF.

V is TRBV6-5 and J is TRBJ2-7; the match to TRBD2 covers 7 bases. From germline, CDR1 is MNHEY and CDR2 SVGAGI. The V and J ends lost 2 bases and 0 bases, in that order; junction bases with no gene match: 4. This CDR3 is 15 amino acids long. CDR3 bases: TGTGCCAGCAGTTACGGGTCTAGCGGCTCCTACGAGCAGTACTTC. This codes for CASSYGSSGSYEQYF.

The chain carries TRBV21-1 and TRBJ2-5; the table's D call, TRBD1, has no DNA check behind it. TRBV21-1 is a pseudogene segment. The length of the CDR3 is 12 residues. CDR3 DNA sequence: TGTGCCAGCACCTCGGGGGAAGAGACCCAGTACTTC. It is translated as CASTSGEETQYF.

This clonotype was recorded at least ten times. The chain carries TRBV10-3 and TRBJ1-2, with D possibly being TRBD1 (5 bases). This CDR3 contains 15 residues. V lost 4 bases and J 4 bases, leaving 16 bases between the germline ends. Germline V gives CDR1 ENHRY, CDR2 SYGVKD. The CDR3 DNA follows: TGTGCCATCAGTGGGGAGCGGGGGACGACCTATGGCTACACCTTC. Translation: CAISGERGTTYGYTF.

The J gene is TRBJ2-2, the V gene TRBV5-1; a possible D gene is TRBD1 (6 bases). Germline loops: CDR1 SGHRS, CDR2 YFSETQ. The CDR3 extends over 16 amino acids. The V end was cut by 3 bases, the J end by 5 bases, with 17 bases between. The CDR3 DNA sequence: TGCGCCAGCAGCTCTCCGCAGGGGCGGTCGACCGGGGAGCTGTTTTTT. Its protein product is CASSSPQGRSTGELFF.

This clonotype was seen more than once but under ten times. This rearrangement joins TRBV7-3 to TRBJ2-5, with TRBD2 matching over 8 bases. Germline CDR1 SGHTA, CDR2 FQGTGA. The CDR3 sequence is 13 residues long. Unmatched junction bases numbered 0, after V lost 1 base and J lost 5 bases. The CDR3 sequence: CASSLKRGETQYF. The DNA for the CDR3 is TGTGCCAGCAGCTTAAAGCGGGGGGAGACCCAGTACTTC.

The J gene is TRBJ2-5, the V gene TRBV27, with TRBD1 matching 9 bases. The CDR3 contains 15 residues. Germline loops: CDR1 MNHEY, CDR2 SMNVEV (reference sequence). The ends lost 1 base at V and 5 bases at J; junction bases unmatched: 5. DNA for the CDR3: TGTGCCAGCAGTTTATATCGGGACAGGGTGGAGACCCAGTACTTC. Its protein product is CASSLYRDRVETQYF.

This clonotype was detected many times. The chain links TRBV2 to TRBJ2-2, with unresolved D. The CDR3 is 15 amino acids. Germline-derived CDR1 and CDR2 are SNHLY and FYNNEI. V was pared by 2 bases and J by 2 bases, with 9 bases between. The DNA of the CDR3 is TGTGCCAGCAGTGAATTAACGGATAACACCGGGGAGCTGTTTTTT. It encodes CASSELTDNTGELFF.

This clonotype was observed a few times. The chain recombines TRBV20-1 with TRBJ2-1; TRBD1 might be the D (5 bases). Germline lookup yields CDR1 DFQATT and CDR2 SNEGSKA (reference sequence). Trimming removed 6 bases from V and 4 bases from J, with 25 bases in between. The CDR3 covers 17 residues. CDR3 residues: CSAKRPGPQGFYNEQFF. In DNA, the CDR3 is TGCAGTGCCAAACGTCCCGGACCCCAGGGCTTTTACAATGAGCAGTTCTTC.

V gene TRBV5-1 combines with J gene TRBJ2-7; TRBD2 aligns across 8 bases. V was clipped by 2 bases and J by 3 bases; unmatched bases: 10. In germline, CDR1 is SGHRS, CDR2 YFSETQ. The CDR3 runs to 16 residues. CDR3 loop: CASSFSQRGPYYEQYF. The CDR3 DNA sequence: TGCGCCAGCAGCTTTTCCCAGCGGGGGCCATACTACGAGCAGTACTTC.